Below, 26 T cell receptor beta chains from the same sample are listed, as sequenced in a study of blood T cells in healthy people across ages. Next came a second PCR, run for about 6 to 12 cycles, which used a sample-barcoded 5' primer along with a J-beta primer mix. TCRdb fed the 5' RACE reads into MiXCR, producing one record per CDR3 protein. The data show some 1.5 million distinct CDR3 sequences, under 55% seen once. The sequenced sample was blood. The receptors shown here come from a young woman in good health.

Only a few counts were recorded for this clonotype. J is TRBJ2-1 and V is TRBV3-1, with D unclear. V was shortened by 1 base and J by 0 bases, with 10 bases between the two germline ends. Germline CDR1 LGHDT, CDR2 YNNKEL (reference sequence). There are 16 residues in the CDR3. The DNA of the CDR3 is TGTGCCAGCAGCCAAGGACACGGCCGCTCCTACAATGAGCAGTTCTTC. It codes for CASSQGHGRSYNEQFF.

This clonotype was detected a few times. Germline is not matched at one junction end, which may reflect a read error. V gene TRBV6-5 combines with J gene TRBJ2-5; 7 nucleotides match TRBD1. CDR3 length: 14 residues. Germline V CDR1 and CDR2: MNHEY, SVGAGI. The CDR3 region is CASRLPGQEETQYF. CDR3 sequence (DNA): TGTGCCAGCAGACTCCCCGGACAGGAAGAGACTCAGTACTTC.

This sequence joins TRBV29-1 and TRBJ1-1; D possibly corresponds to TRBD1 (6 bases). V was shortened by 1 base and J by 6 bases, with 15 bases between the two germline ends. The CDR3 spans 14 residues. The germline V gene has CDR1 SQVTM and CDR2 ANQGSEA. The CDR3 sequence: CSVEAGGFLSEAFF. DNA of the CDR3: TGCAGCGTTGAAGCCGGGGGCTTTCTATCTGAAGCTTTCTTT.

The chain uses TRBV4-2 and TRBJ2-1, with 11 bases aligning to TRBD2. Germline assignment: CDR1 LGHNA and CDR2 YNFKEQ. The J segment lost 3 bases and the V segment lost 4 bases, leaving 8 bases of the junction unmatched. The CDR3 is 17 residues long. CDR3 sequence reads: CASSRGLAGGSYNEQFF. The CDR3 nucleotides are TGTGCCAGCAGCCGAGGACTAGCGGGCGGAAGCTACAATGAGCAGTTCTTC.

J is TRBJ1-2 and V is TRBV29-1, with 8 bases identical to TRBD1. This CDR3 region has 13 residues. CDR1 SQVTM and CDR2 ANQGSEA come from the germline V gene. J was trimmed by 7 bases and V by 7 bases; bases with no gene match: 11. Here the CDR3 reads CSAQRGQGSGYTF. CDR3 nucleotides: TGCAGCGCCCAGAGAGGACAGGGTAGTGGCTACACCTTC.

This clonotype was counted only a few times. This chain links TRBV7-2 with TRBJ2-1; 7 bases fit TRBD1. The CDR3 extends over 15 amino acids. Germline V lookup: CDR1 SGHTA, CDR2 FQGNSA. Unmatched junction bases numbered 7, after V lost 1 base and J lost 7 bases. The CDR3 DNA reads as TGTGCCAGCAGCTTAGTGGACAGGTTGGGTAATGAGCAGTTCTTC. This encodes CASSLVDRLGNEQFF.

The CDR3 is CASSRDILTTPAEQFF. Here the CDR3 DNA reads TGCGCCAGCAGCCGAGATATCCTAACCACACCGGCTGAGCAGTTCTTC. The rearrangement uses TRBV4-1 and TRBJ2-1; unclear D gene. V lost 4 bases and J 9 bases, leaving 22 bases between the germline ends. CDR3 size: 16 residues. CDR1 is MGHRA and CDR2 is YSYEKL in the germline V gene.

This clonotype was counted many times. The V call is TRBV5-1, the J call TRBJ2-1; 7 bases map to TRBD2. The CDR3 contains 15 residues. Germline CDR1 is SGHRS and CDR2 is YFSETQ. V lost 4 bases and J lost 4; bases outside the gene matches: 8. This CDR3 is CASSVRDYGYNEQFF. The CDR3 DNA is TGCGCCAGCAGCGTCCGGGACTATGGTTACAATGAGCAGTTCTTC.

The V call is TRBV10-3, the J call TRBJ2-7; D uncertain. V was clipped by 8 bases and J by 7 bases, with 21 bases between them. The germline V gene has CDR1 ENHRY and CDR2 SYGVKD. The CDR3 length is 14 residues. CDR3 amino acids: CAISQRPPADEQYF. The CDR3, as DNA: TGTGCCATCTCCCAGAGACCACCGGCCGATGAGCAGTACTTC.

The gene calls are TRBV18 and TRBJ1-2; unclear D gene. This CDR3 has 15 amino acids. V lost 1 base and J 6 bases, leaving 15 bases between the germline ends. Germline assignment: CDR1 KGHSH and CDR2 LQKENI. CDR3 sequence (DNA): TGTGCCAGCTCACCACAATACCGGGAAGGGAATGGCTACACCTTC. Protein sequence: CASSPQYREGNGYTF.

The chain employs TRBV12-5 and TRBJ2-7; tentatively, D is TRBD1 (5 bases). Trimming took 6 bases from V and 4 from J, leaving 10 bases between them. In germline, CDR1 is LGHNT, CDR2 FRNRAP. The CDR3 is 12 amino acids. The CDR3 here is CASGAGLYEQYF. The CDR3 bases are TGTGCTAGTGGGGCAGGGCTTTACGAGCAGTACTTC.

The J gene is TRBJ2-7, the V gene TRBV20-1; 9 nucleotides match TRBD2. The J call is in doubt because the DNA end fits TRBJ2-5 better. This CDR3 has 12 residues. Germline loops: CDR1 DFQATT, CDR2 SNEGSKA (reference sequence). In DNA form, the CDR3 reads TGCAGTAGCGGGAGGATTCGAGGGACCCAGTACTTC. Translating gives CSSGRIRGTQYF.

The chain couples TRBV7-2 to TRBJ2-1, with D possibly being TRBD2 (6 bases). In germline, CDR1 is SGHTA, CDR2 FQGNSA. The V and J ends lost 2 bases and 0 bases respectively, with 11 bases between them. The CDR3 extends over 16 amino acids. The CDR3 DNA reads as TGTGCCAGCAGCTTAAACGGCGGGAACTCCTACAATGAGCAGTTCTTC. Translated, it gives CASSLNGGNSYNEQFF.

The chain uses TRBV5-6 and TRBJ2-5, with 7 bases matching TRBD2. This CDR3 is built from 16 residues. Germline CDR1 reads SGHDT; CDR2 reads YYEEEE. Unmatched junction bases numbered 19, after V lost 3 bases and J lost 11 bases. The CDR3 DNA sequence: TGTGCCAGCAGCTGGGGGGTAGCGGGTGATTACAATGAGCAGTACTTC. Amino acid sequence: CASSWGVAGDYNEQYF.

The chain couples TRBV2 to TRBJ2-1, with D hard to call. This CDR3 has 11 amino acids. Germline-derived CDR1 and CDR2 are SNHLY and FYNNEI. Deletions cut 7 bases from V and 10 bases from J, with 11 bases between. The CDR3 spells CASIFPSEQFF. CDR3 bases: TGTGCCAGCATCTTCCCCTCCGAGCAGTTCTTC.

The V gene is TRBV20-1, the J gene TRBJ2-1; 7 positions agree with TRBD2. There are 15 residues in the CDR3. The germline V gene has CDR1 DFQATT and CDR2 SNEGSKA (reference sequence). V lost 3 bases to trimming and J lost 6 bases; unmatched junction nucleotides: 11. The CDR3 DNA sequence: TGCAGTGCTAGGAAGTGGCGGGAGAAGATCAATGAGCAGTTCTTC. Encoded protein: CSARKWREKINEQFF.

The sample holds a few counts of this clonotype. The V call is TRBV6-5, the J call TRBJ1-1; D may be TRBD1 (6 bases). CDR3 length: 14 residues. V dropped 6 bases and J dropped 3 bases, with 14 bases sitting between them. The germline V gene encodes CDR1 MNHEY and CDR2 SVGAGI. This CDR3 is CASRGGEGDTEAFF. The CDR3 DNA reads TGTGCCAGCAGAGGGGGTGAAGGGGACACTGAAGCTTTCTTT.

The genes are TRBV12-3 or TRBV12-4 and TRBJ2-3; possibly TRBD2 for D (6 bases). The CDR3 length is 16 residues. V lost 1 base and J lost 4, with 15 bases in between. CDR3: CASSLGLAVNSDTQYF. CDR3 nucleotide sequence: TGTGCCAGCAGTTTAGGGTTAGCGGTCAATTCAGATACGCAGTATTTT.

A few counts support this clonotype. The rearrangement joins TRBV4-3 to TRBJ1-1; possibly TRBD1 for D (5 bases). Trimming took off 4 bases at V and 0 bases at J, with 21 bases between the two ends. Per germline, CDR1 LGHNA and CDR2 YSLEER. The CDR3 is made up of 18 amino acids. CDR3: CASSPHPGTTRMNTEAFF. The CDR3 bases are TGCGCCAGCAGCCCTCACCCAGGGACTACCCGGATGAACACTGAAGCTTTCTTT.

This clonotype was recorded only once. V gene TRBV7-4 combines with J gene TRBJ2-7; unclear D gene. Trimming pared 10 bases from V and 1 base from J, leaving 14 bases between. Germline lookup yields CDR1 SGHVT and CDR2 SQSDAQ. This CDR3 spans 13 amino acids. CDR3 sequence reads: CATGSKRSYEQYF. CDR3 bases: TGTGCCACCGGCTCCAAGCGTTCCTACGAGCAGTACTTC.

This clonotype was detected only a few times. CDR3 residues: CASSGQGGEKLFF. CDR3 nucleotide sequence: TGTGCCAGTTCAGGACAGGGCGGTGAAAAACTGTTTTTT. The chain couples TRBV19 to TRBJ1-4; 8 positions match TRBD1. CDR1 and CDR2 from the germline V gene are LNHDA and SQIVND (reference sequence). J gave up 7 bases and V 8 bases, and 6 bases lay outside the gene matches. The CDR3 length is 13 residues.

The chain employs TRBV20-1 and TRBJ2-7; 7 bases fit TRBD2. Near its end, the DNA agrees better with TRBJ2-5, so the J call may be wrong. CDR3 size: 13 residues. Germline V lookup: CDR1 DFQATT, CDR2 SNEGSKA (reference sequence). The CDR3 here is CSACKRGQETQYF. The DNA of the CDR3 is TGCAGTGCTTGCAAGCGGGGCCAAGAGACCCAGTACTTC.

V gene TRBV2 combines with J gene TRBJ1-1; TRBD1 aligns across 7 bases. This CDR3 comprises 15 residues. CDR1 is SNHLY and CDR2 is FYNNEI in the germline V gene. Trimming cost V 6 bases and J 3 bases; bases outside gene matches: 10. The CDR3, as DNA: TGTGCCAGCAGATCACAGGGGCGGTTGGACACTGAAGCTTTCTTT. As protein: CASRSQGRLDTEAFF.

The chain joins TRBV15 to TRBJ1-2; D might be TRBD1 (5 bases). Germline-derived CDR1 and CDR2 are LNHNV and YYDKDF (reference sequence). V lost 1 base to trimming and J lost 2 bases, with 8 bases between them. This CDR3 has 14 amino acids. CDR3 DNA: TGTGCCACCAGCAGAGTGGGGGACAACTATGGCTACACCTTC. It specifies CATSRVGDNYGYTF.

This sequence joins TRBV21-1 and TRBJ1-2. TRBV21-1 is tagged as a pseudogene. This CDR3 has 17 residues. The CDR3 spells CASSMKVPTLANYGYTF. As DNA, the CDR3 is TGTGCCAGCAGCATGAAGGTTCCGACGCTGGCTAACTATGGCTACACCTTC.

This clonotype was seen more than once but under ten times. V and J are TRBV20-1 and TRBJ1-4; D gene ambiguous. Per germline, CDR1 DFQATT and CDR2 SNEGSKA (reference sequence). V gave up 4 bases and J gave up 5 bases, with 17 bases separating them. This CDR3 contains 15 residues. The CDR3 nucleotides read TGCAGTGCTAACCCATGGCGACCTTCCAATGAAAAACTGTTTTTT. Residues: CSANPWRPSNEKLFF.